This note documents a single T cell receptor (beta chain) sequence. Sequencing targeted TCR beta in T cells from blood (CD8+ and CD4+). Reverse transcription of about 0.45 to 1 ug RNA was carried out with random hexamers. An immunoSEQ multiplex PCR amplified TCR beta CDR3 over 54 Vbeta and 13 Jbeta. TCRdb reprocessed the immunoSEQ multiplex PCR reads with MiXCR, giving one entry per CDR3 protein. The data show 300,000 or so distinct CDR3 sequences, about 90% seen once. The data stem from a study of CD8 T cells in Susac syndrome. The germline CDR1 and CDR2 sequences are LNHDA and SQIVND (reference sequence). The CDR3 totals 16 residues. The ends lost 1 base at V and 0 bases at J; junction bases unmatched: 2.

The material sequenced was CD4+ T cells from PBMCs. The chain combines TRBV19 with TRBJ2-2; 7 nucleotides align to TRBD1. This clonotype was obtained from a human donor with multiple sclerosis. This chain's CDR3 is CASSIAGTANTGELFF. As DNA, the CDR3 is TGTGCCAGTAGTATAGCCGGGACAGCGAACACCGGGGAGCTGTTTTTT.